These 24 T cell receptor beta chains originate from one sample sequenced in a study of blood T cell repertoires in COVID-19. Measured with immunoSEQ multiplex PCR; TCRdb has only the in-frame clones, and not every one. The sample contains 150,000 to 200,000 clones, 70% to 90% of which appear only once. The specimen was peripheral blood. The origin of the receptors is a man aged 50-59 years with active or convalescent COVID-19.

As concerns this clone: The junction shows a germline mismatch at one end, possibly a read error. For the CDR3, the DNA is TGTGCCAGCAGCCAGGGGGGACCCCTTGGGTTAGCCTTC. Encoded protein: CASSQGGPLGLAF. The chain combines TRBV14 with TRBJ1-2, with a possible D match to TRBD1 (5 bases). This CDR3 has 13 amino acids. Germline V gene sequence: CDR1 SGHDN, CDR2 FVKESK.

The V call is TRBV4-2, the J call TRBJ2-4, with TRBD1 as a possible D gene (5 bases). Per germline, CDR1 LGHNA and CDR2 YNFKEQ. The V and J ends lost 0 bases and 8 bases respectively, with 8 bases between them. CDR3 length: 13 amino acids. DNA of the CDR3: TGTGCCAGCAGCCAAGAAGGGGCGGACATTCAGTACTTC. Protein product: CASSQEGADIQYF.

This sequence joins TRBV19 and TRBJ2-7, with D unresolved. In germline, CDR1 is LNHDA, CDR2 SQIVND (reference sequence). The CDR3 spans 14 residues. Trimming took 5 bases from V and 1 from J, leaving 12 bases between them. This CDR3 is CASSLWARSYEQYF. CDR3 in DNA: TGTGCCAGTAGTCTTTGGGCCAGATCCTACGAGCAGTACTTC.

The CDR3 region has the DNA TGTGCCAGCAGTTACGGGCAGGGGGTGCCTGAAGCTTTCTTT. It encodes CASSYGQGVPEAFF. The chain has TRBV6-6 and TRBJ1-1; 7 bases are shared with TRBD1. The CDR3 has 14 amino acids. V lost 2 bases, J lost 6 bases, and 6 bases stayed unmatched. Per the germline V gene, CDR1 is MNHNY and CDR2 is SVGAGI (reference sequence).

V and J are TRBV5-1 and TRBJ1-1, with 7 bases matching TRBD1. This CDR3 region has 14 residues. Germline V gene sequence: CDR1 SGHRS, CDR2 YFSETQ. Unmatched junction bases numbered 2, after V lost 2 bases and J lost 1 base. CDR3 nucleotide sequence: TGCGCCAGCAGCTTTGGGACAGCGAACACTGAAGCTTTCTTT. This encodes CASSFGTANTEAFF.

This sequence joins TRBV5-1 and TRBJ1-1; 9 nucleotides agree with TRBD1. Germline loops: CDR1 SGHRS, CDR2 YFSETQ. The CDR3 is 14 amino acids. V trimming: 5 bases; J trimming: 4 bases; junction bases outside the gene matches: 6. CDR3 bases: TGCGCCAGCAGTCAACAGGGGGCGGGCACTGAAGCTTTCTTT. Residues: CASSQQGAGTEAFF.

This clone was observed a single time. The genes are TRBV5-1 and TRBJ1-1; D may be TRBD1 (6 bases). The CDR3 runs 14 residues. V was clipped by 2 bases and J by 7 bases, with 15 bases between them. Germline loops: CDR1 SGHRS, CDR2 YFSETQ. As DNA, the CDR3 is TGCGCCAGCAGCTTTCAGGGGCCTGGGGGTGAAGCTTTCTTT. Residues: CASSFQGPGGEAFF. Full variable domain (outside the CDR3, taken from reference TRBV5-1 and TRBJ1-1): KAGVTQTPRYLIKTRGQQVTLSCSPISGHRSVSWYQQTPGQGLQFLFEYFSETQRNKGNFPGRFSGRQFSNSRSEMNVSTLELGDSALYLCASSFQGPGGEAFFGQGTRLTVV.

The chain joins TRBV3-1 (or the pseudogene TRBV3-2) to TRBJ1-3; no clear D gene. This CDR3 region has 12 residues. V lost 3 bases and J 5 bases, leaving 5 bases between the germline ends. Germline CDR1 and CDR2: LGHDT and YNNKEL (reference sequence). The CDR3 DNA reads TGTGCCAGCAGCCACGCTAGAAACACCATATATTTT. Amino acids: CASSHARNTIYF.

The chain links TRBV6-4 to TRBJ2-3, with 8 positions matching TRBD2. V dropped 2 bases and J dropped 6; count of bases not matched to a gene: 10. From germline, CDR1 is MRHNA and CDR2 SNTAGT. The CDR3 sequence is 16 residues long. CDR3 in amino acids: CASSDNQRGGPDTQYF. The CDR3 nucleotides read TGTGCCAGCAGTGACAACCAACGGGGGGGCCCCGATACGCAGTATTTT.

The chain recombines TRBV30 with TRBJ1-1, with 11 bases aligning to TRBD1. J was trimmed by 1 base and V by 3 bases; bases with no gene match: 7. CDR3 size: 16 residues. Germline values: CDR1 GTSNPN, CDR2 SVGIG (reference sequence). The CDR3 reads CAWSVQGTGGNTEAFF. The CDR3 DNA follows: TGTGCCTGGAGCGTTCAGGGGACAGGGGGGAACACTGAAGCTTTCTTT.

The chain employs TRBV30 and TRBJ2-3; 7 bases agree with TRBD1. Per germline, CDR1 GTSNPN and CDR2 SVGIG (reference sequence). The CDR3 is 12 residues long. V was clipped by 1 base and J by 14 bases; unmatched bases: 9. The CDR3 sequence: CAWSAQGFIRYF. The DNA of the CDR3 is TGTGCCTGGAGTGCACAGGGGTTTATTCGGTATTTT. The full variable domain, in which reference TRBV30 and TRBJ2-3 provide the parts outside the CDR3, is SQTIHQWPATLVQPVGSPLSLECTVEGTSNPNLYWYRQAAGRGLQLLFYSVGIGQISSEVPQNLSASRPQDRQFILSSKKLLLSDSGFYLCAWSAQGFIRYFGPGTRLTVL.

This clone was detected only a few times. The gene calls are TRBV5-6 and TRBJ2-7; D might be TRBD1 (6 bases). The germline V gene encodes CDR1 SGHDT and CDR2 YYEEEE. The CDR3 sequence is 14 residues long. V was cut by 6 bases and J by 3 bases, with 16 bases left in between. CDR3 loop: CASTQWGRVYEQYF. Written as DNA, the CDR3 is TGTGCCAGCACCCAGTGGGGGCGGGTCTACGAGCAGTACTTC.

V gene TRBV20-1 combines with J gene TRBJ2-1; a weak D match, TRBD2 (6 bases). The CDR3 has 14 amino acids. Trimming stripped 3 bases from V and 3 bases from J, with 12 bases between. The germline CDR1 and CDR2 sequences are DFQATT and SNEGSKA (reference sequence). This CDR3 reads CSASNPRGYNEQFF. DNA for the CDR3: TGCAGTGCTAGTAACCCGCGGGGCTACAATGAGCAGTTCTTC.

CDR3 nucleotides: TGTGCCTGGAGTGTAAATGGAGGTGAGCAGTTCTTC. This codes for CAWSVNGGEQFF. V and J are TRBV30 and TRBJ2-1; possible D gene TRBD2, 5 bases. V shed 0 bases and J shed 9 bases, with 9 bases lying between them. The germline gives CDR1 GTSNPN, CDR2 SVGIG (reference sequence). The CDR3 loop spans 12 amino acids.

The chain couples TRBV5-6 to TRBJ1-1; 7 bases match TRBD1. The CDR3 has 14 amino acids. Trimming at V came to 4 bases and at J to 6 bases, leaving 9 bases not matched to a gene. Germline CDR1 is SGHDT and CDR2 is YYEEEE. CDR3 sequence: CASSLPRGGSEAFF. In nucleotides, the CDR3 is TGTGCCAGCAGCCTCCCGCGAGGGGGCTCTGAAGCTTTCTTT.

CDR3 residues: CASSLTGTGNYNEQFF. Written as DNA, the CDR3 is TGTGCCAGCAGCTTAACAGGGACAGGGAACTACAATGAGCAGTTCTTC. V and J are TRBV7-9 and TRBJ2-1, with 9 positions matching TRBD1. The V gene end was trimmed by 2 bases and the J gene end by 3 bases; junction bases not matched to a gene: 5. Germline V CDR1 and CDR2: SEHNR, FQNEAQ (reference sequence). The CDR3 has 16 residues.

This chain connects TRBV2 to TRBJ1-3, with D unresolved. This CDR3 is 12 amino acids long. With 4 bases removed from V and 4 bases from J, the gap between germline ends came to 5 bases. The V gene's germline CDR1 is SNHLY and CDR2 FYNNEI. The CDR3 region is CASSGQGNTIYF. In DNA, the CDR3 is TGTGCCAGCAGTGGTCAGGGAAACACCATATATTTT.

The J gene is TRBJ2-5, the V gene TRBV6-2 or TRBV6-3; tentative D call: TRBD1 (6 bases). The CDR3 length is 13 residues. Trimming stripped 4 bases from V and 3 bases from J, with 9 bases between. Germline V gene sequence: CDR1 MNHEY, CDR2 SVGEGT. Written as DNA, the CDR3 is TGTGCCAGCAGTTCACACAGGGAAGAGACCCAGTACTTC. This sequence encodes CASSSHREETQYF.

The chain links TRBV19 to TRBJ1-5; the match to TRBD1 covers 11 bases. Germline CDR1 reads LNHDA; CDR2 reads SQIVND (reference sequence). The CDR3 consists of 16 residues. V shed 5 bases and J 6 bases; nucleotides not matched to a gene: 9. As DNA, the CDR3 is TGTGCCAGTAGTGTGACCGGGGACAGGGGGTTTCAGCCCCAGCATTTT. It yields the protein CASSVTGDRGFQPQHF.

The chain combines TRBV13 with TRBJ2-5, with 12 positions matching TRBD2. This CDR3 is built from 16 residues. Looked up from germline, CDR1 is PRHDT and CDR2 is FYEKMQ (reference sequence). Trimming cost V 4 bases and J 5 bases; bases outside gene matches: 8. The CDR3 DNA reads TGTGCCAGCAGCTCGCTAGCGGGGGGGCCGTTGGAGACCCAGTACTTC. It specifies CASSSLAGGPLETQYF.

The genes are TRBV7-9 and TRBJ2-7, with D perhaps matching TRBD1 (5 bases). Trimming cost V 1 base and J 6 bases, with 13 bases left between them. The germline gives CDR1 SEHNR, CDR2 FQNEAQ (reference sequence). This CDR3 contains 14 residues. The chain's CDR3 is CASSLGNSRGEQYF. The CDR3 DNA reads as TGTGCCAGCAGCTTAGGGAACTCTAGGGGCGAGCAGTACTTC. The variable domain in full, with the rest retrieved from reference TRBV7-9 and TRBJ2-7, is DTGVSQNPRHKITKRGQNVTFRCDPISEHNRLYWYRQTLGQGPEFLTYFQNEAQLEKSRLLSDRFSAERPKGSFSTLEIQRTEQGDSAMYLCASSLGNSRGEQYFGPGTRLTVT.

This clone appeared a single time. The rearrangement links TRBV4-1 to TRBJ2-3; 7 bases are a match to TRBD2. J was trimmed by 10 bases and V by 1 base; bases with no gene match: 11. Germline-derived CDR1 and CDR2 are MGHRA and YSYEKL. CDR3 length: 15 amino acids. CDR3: CASSQVRGERGPQYF. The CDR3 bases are TGCGCCAGCAGCCAAGTACGGGGGGAAAGGGGCCCGCAGTATTTT.

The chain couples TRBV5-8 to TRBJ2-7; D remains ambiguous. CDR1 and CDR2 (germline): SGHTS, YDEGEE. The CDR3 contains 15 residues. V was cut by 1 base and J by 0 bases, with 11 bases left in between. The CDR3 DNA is TGTGCCAGCAGCTTGAGAAGAGCGAGCTCCTACGAGCAGTACTTC. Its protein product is CASSLRRASSYEQYF.

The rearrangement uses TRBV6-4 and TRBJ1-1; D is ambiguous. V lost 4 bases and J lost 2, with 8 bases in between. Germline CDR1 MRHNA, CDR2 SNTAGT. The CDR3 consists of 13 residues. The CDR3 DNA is TGTGCCAGCAGTGTCTCCCTTAACACTGAAGCTTTCTTT. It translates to CASSVSLNTEAFF.